Only a few counts were recorded for the clone carrying this T cell receptor beta chain. The V and J ends lost 6 bases and 9 bases respectively, with 14 bases between them. The germline V gene has CDR1 MNHEY and CDR2 SVGAGI. The CDR3 consists of 12 residues. These data come from a study of blood T cells in healthy people across ages. A second PCR of about 7 to 11 cycles used a sample-barcoded 5' primer and a J-beta primer mix. Every single cDNA molecule received a tag from a template-switch adaptor with 12 random nucleotides. Each CDR3 protein gets one entry after TCRdb re-called the 5' RACE reads with MiXCR. The data hold about 630,000 distinct CDR3 sequences, with around 21% observed a single time.

This chain links TRBV6-5 with TRBJ1-1; perhaps TRBD1 as D (5 bases). What was sequenced was blood. The TCR sequence derives from a man in his 70s in good health. The CDR3: CASRLSGDQAFF. DNA for the CDR3: TGTGCCAGCAGGCTGTCGGGGGACCAAGCTTTCTTT.